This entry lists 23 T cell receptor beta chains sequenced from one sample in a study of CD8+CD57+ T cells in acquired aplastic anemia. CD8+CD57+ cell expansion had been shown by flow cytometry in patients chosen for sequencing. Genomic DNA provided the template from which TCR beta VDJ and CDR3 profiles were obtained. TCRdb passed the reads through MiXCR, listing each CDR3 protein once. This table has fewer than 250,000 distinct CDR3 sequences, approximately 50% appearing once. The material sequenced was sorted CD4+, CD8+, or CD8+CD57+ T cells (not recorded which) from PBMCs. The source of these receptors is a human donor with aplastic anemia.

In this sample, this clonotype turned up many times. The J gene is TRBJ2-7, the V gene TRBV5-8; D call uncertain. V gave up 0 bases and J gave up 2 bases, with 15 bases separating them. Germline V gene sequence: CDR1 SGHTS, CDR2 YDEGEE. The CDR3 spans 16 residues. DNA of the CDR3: TGTGCCAGCAGCTTGGGGACCCCCTCAACAACCTACGAGCAGTACTTC. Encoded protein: CASSLGTPSTTYEQYF.

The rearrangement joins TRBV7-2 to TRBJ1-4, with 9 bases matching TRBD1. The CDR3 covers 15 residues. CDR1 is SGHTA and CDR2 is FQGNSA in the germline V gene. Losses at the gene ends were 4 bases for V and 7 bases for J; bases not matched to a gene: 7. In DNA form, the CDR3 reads TGTGCCAGCAGCTCTTCCGGGACAGGGTTTGAAAAACTGTTTTTT. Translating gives CASSSSGTGFEKLFF.

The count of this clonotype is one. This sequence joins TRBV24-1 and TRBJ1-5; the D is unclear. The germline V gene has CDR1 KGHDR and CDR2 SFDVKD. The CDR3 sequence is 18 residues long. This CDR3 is CAYDGVGSLRVSNQPQHF. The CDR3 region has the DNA TGTGCATACGACGGGGTAGGATCCCTGCGAGTGAGCAATCAGCCCCAGCATTTT.

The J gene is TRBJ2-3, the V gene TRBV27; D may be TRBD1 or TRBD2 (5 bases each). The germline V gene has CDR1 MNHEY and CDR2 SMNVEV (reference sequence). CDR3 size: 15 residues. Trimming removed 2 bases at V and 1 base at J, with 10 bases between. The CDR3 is CASSLGTARTDTQYF. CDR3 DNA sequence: TGTGCCAGCAGTTTAGGGACGGCCCGCACAGATACGCAGTATTTT.

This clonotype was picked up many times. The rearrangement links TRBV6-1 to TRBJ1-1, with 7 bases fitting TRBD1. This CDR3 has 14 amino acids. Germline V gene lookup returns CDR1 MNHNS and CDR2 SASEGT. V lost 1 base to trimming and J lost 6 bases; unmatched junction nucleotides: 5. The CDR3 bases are TGTGCCAGCAGTGAAGTGGGCACAGGGGCTGAAGCTTTCTTT. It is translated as CASSEVGTGAEAFF.

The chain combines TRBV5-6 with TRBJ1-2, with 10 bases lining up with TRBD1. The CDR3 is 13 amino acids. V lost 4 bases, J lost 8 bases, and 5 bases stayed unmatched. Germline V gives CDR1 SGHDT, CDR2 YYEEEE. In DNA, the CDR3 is TGTGCCAGCAGCCCAGGACAGGGGGGAGGCTACACCTTC. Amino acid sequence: CASSPGQGGGYTF. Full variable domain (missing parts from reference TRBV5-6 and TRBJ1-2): DAGVTQSPTHLIKTRGQQVTLRCSPKSGHDTVSWYQQALGQGPQFIFQYYEEEERQRGNFPDRFSGHQFPNYSSELNVNALLLGDSALYLCASSPGQGGGYTFGSGTRLTVV.

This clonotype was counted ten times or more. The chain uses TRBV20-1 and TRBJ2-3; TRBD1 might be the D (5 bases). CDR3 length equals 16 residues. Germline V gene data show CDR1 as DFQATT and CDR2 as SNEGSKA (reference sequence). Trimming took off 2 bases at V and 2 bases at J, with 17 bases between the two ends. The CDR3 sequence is CSARPLGRDPTDTQYF. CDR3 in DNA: TGCAGTGCTAGACCCCTGGGGCGAGATCCCACAGATACGCAGTATTTT.

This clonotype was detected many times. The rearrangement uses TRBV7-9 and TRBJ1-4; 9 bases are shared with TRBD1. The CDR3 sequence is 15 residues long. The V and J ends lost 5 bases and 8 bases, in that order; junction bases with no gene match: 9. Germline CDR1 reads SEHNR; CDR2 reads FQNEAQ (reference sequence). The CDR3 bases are TGTGCCAGCAGCCCCCGGGACAGGGAAATAGAAAAACTGTTTTTT. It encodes CASSPRDREIEKLFF.

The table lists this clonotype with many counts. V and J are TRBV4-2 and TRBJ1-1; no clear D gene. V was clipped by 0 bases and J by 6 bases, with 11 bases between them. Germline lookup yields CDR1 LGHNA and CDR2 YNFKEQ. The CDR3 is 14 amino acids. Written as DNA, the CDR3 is TGTGCCAGCAGCCAAGATGAGCCGGAGGCTGAAGCTTTCTTT. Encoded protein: CASSQDEPEAEAFF.

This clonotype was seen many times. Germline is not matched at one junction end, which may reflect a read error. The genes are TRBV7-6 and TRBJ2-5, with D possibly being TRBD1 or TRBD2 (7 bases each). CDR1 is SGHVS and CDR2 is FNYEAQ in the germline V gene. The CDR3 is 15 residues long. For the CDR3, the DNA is TGTGCCAGCAGCCTAGCGGACAGGTTATCAGAGACCCAGTACTTC. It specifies CASSLADRLSETQYF.

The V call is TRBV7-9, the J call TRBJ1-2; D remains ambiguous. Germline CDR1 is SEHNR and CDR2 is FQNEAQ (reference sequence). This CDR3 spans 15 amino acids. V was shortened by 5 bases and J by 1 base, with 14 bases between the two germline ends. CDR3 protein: CASSAGRAHNYGYTF. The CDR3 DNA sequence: TGTGCCAGCAGCGCCGGACGGGCGCATAACTATGGCTACACCTTC.

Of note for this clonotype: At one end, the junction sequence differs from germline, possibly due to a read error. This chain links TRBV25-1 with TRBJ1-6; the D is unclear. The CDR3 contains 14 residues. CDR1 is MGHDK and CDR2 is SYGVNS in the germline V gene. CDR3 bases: TGTGCCAGCAGTGTCCATCGTCCCTATTCACCCCTCCGCTTT. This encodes CASSVHRPYSPLRF.

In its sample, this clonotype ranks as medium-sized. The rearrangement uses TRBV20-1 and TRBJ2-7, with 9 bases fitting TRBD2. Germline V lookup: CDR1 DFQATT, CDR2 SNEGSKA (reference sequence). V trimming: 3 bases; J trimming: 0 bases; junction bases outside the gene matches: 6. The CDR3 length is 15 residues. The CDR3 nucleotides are TGCAGTGCTAGTTTTGTAGCGGGGGACTCCTACGAGCAGTACTTC. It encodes CSASFVAGDSYEQYF.

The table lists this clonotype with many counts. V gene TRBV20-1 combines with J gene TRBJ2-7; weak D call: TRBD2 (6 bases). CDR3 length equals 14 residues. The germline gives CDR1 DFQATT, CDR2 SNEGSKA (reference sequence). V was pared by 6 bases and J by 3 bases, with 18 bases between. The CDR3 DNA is TGCAGTGCGGACTATCCGGGGGATGACTACGAGCAGTACTTC. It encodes CSADYPGDDYEQYF.

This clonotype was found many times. The CDR3 coding sequence is TGTGCCATCAGTGAGTCGCCAAACGGGGACACCATATATTTT. This gives the protein CAISESPNGDTIYF. The chain uses TRBV10-3 and TRBJ1-3; D remains unclear. This CDR3 is built from 14 residues. The germline V gene has CDR1 ENHRY and CDR2 SYGVKD. V lost 0 bases, J lost 8 bases, and 11 bases lay in between.

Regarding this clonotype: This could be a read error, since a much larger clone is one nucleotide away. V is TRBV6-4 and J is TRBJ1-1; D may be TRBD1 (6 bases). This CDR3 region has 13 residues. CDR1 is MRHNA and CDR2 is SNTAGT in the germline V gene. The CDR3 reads CASRDRMNTEAFF. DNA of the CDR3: TGTGCCAGCCGTGACAGGATGAACACTGAAGCTTTCTTT.

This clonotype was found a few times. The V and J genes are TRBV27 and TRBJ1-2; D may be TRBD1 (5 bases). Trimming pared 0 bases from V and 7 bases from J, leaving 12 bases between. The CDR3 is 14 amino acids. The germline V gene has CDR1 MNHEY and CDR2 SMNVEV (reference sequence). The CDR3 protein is CASSLSQGIVGYTF. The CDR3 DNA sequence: TGTGCCAGCAGTTTATCGCAGGGTATTGTTGGCTACACCTTC.

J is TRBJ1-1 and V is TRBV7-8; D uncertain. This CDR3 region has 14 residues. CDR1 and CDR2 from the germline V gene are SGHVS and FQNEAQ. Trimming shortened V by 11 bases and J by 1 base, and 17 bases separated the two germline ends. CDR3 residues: CACRSGLGNTEAFF. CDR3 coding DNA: TGTGCCTGTAGATCTGGTCTGGGGAACACTGAAGCTTTCTTT. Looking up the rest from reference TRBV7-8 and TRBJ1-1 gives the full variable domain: GAGVSQSPRYKVAKRGQDVALRCDPISGHVSLFWYQQALGQGPEFLTYFQNEAQLDKSGLPSDRFFAERPEGSVSTLKIQRTQQEDSAVYLCACRSGLGNTEAFFGQGTRLTVV.

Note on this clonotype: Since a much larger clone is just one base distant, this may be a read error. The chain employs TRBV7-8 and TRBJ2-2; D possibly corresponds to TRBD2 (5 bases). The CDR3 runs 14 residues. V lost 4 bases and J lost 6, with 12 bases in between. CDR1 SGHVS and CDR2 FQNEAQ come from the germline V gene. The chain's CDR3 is CASSSSRGAGELFF. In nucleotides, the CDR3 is TGTGCCAGCAGCTCATCCCGGGGAGCCGGGGAGCTGTTTTTT.

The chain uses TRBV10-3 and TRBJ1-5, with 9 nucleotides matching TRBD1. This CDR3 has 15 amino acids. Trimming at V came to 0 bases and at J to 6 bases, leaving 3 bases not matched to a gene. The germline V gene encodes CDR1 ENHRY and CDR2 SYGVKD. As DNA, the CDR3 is TGTGCCATCAGTGAGTCGCTGACAGGGGGTCAGCCCCAGCATTTT. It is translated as CAISESLTGGQPQHF.

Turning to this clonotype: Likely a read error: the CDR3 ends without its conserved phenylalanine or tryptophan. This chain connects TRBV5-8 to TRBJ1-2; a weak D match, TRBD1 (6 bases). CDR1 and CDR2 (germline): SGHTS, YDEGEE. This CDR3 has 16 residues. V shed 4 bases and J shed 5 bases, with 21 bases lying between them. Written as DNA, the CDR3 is TGTGCCAGCAGCCCTACCGGGACAACCCTACGGTATGGCTACACCCTC. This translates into CASSPTGTTLRYGYTL.

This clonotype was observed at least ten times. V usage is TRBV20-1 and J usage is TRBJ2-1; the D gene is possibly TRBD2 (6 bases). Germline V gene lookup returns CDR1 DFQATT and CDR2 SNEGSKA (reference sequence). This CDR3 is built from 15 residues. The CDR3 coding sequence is TGCAGCCTATCAAAGGACCCGACTAGTGGAAATGAGCAGTTCTTC. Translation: CSLSKDPTSGNEQFF.

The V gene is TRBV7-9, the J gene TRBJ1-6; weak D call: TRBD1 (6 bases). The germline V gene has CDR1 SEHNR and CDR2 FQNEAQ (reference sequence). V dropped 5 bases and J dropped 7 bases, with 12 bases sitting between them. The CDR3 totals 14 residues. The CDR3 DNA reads TGTGCCAGCAGCGTTGGGACACTAAATTCACCCCTCCACTTT. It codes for CASSVGTLNSPLHF.